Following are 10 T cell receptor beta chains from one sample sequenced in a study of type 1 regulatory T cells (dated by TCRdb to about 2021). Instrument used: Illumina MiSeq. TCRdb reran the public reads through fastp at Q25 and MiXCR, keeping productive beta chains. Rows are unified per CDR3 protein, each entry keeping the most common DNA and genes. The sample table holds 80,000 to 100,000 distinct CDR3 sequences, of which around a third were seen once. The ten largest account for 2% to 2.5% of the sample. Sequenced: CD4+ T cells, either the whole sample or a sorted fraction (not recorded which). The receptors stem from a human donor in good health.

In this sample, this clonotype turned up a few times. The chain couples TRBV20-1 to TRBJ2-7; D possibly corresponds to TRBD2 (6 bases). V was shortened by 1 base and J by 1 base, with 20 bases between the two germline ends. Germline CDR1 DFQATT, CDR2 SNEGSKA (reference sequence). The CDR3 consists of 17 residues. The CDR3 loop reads CSARAHLGAGSSYEQYF. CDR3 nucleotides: TGCAGTGCTAGAGCCCACCTTGGGGCGGGGAGTTCCTACGAGCAGTACTTC.

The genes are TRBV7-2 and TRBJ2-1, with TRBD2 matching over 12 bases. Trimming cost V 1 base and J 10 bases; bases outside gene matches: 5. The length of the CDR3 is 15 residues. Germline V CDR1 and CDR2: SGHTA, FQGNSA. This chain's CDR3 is CASSLGVLAGGEQFF. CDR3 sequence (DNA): TGTGCCAGCAGCTTAGGGGTACTAGCGGGAGGCGAGCAGTTCTTC.

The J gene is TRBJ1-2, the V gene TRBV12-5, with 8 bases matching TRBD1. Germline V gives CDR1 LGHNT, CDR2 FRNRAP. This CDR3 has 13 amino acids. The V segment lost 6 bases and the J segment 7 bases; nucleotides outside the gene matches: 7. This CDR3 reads CASGPGQGGGYTF. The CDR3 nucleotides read TGTGCTAGTGGCCCAGGACAGGGAGGTGGCTACACCTTC.

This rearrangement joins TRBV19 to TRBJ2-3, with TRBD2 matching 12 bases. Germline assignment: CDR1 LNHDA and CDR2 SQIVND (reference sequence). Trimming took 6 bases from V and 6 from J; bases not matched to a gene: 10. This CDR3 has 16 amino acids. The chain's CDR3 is CASSPLAGGPGDTQYF. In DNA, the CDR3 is TGTGCCAGTAGCCCTCTAGCGGGAGGGCCGGGGGATACGCAGTATTTT.

CDR3: CASSHNRDTTEAFF. As DNA, the CDR3 is TGTGCCAGCAGCCATAACAGGGATACGACTGAAGCTTTCTTT. The J gene is TRBJ1-1, the V gene TRBV3-1, with a weak D call TRBD1 (6 bases). Germline assignment: CDR1 LGHDT and CDR2 YNNKEL (reference sequence). The CDR3 sequence is 14 residues long. The V gene lost 3 bases and the J gene lost 5 bases, with 13 bases spanning the gap.

The chain's CDR3 is CASSMAQLEAFF. The DNA of the CDR3 is TGTGCCAGTAGTATGGCACAGCTTGAAGCTTTCTTT. The V gene is TRBV19, the J gene TRBJ1-1; D not certain. The CDR3 is made up of 12 amino acids. Looked up from germline, CDR1 is LNHDA and CDR2 is SQIVND (reference sequence). V was clipped by 3 bases and J by 7 bases, with 9 bases between them.

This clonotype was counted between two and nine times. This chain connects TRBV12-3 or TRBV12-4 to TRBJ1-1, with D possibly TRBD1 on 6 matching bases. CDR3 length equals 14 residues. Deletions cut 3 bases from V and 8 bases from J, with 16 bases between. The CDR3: CASSLGPTGVEAFF. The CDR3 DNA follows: TGTGCCAGCAGTTTGGGGCCGACAGGAGTAGAAGCTTTCTTT.

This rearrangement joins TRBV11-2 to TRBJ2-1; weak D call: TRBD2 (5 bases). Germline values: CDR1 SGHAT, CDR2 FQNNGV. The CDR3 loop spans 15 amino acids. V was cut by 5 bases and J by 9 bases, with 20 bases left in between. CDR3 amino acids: CASSTTPGSLVEQFF. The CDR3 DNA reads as TGTGCCAGCAGCACAACCCCGGGATCTTTAGTTGAGCAGTTCTTC.

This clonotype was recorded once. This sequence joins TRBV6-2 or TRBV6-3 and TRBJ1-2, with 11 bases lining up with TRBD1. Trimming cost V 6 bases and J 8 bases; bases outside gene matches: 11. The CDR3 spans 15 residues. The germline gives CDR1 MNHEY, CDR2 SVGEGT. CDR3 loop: CASRWTGGALYGYTF. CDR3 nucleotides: TGTGCCAGCAGGTGGACAGGGGGCGCGCTTTACGGCTACACCTTC.

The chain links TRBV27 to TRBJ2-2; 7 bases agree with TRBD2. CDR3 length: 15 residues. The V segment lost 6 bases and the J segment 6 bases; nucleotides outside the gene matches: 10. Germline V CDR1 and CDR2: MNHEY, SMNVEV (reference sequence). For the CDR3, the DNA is TGTGCCAGCAGAAAAGCGGGGCCGACCCCCGGGGAGCTGTTTTTT. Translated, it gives CASRKAGPTPGELFF.